Listed here are 14 T cell receptor beta chains from one sample, sequenced in a study of control samples from healthy donors and cancer patients. The repertoire was sequenced with immunoSEQ multiplex PCR; TCRdb's copy has only in-frame clones and lacks some. The sample consists of approximately 130,000 clones, approximately 90% of them appearing once. The sequenced sample was blood. Receptors were obtained from a man aged 25-45 years in good health.

The chain's CDR3 is CAISESRDDEQFF. CDR3 nucleotides: TGTGCCATCAGTGAGTCGAGGGATGATGAGCAGTTCTTC. This chain links TRBV10-3 with TRBJ2-1; D possibly corresponds to TRBD2 (5 bases). CDR3 length: 13 amino acids. The germline V and J ends were trimmed by 0 bases and 8 bases, with 8 bases remaining between them. Germline lookup yields CDR1 ENHRY and CDR2 SYGVKD.

The V and J genes are TRBV14 and TRBJ1-2, with 8 positions matching TRBD1. The CDR3 consists of 15 residues. Trimming cost V 4 bases and J 4 bases; bases outside gene matches: 8. From germline, CDR1 is SGHDN and CDR2 FVKESK. The CDR3 DNA is TGTGCCAGCAGCCCTCTGGCAGGGGGCCTCTATGGCTACACCTTC. Protein: CASSPLAGGLYGYTF.

The J gene is TRBJ2-3, the V gene TRBV3-1 (or the pseudogene TRBV3-2), with a tentative D call TRBD2 (5 bases). CDR3 length: 15 amino acids. V shed 4 bases and J shed 0 bases, with 11 bases lying between them. Germline CDR1 LGHDT, CDR2 YNNKEL (reference sequence). CDR3 sequence: CASSLEGESTDTQYF. The CDR3 DNA reads TGTGCCAGCAGCCTCGAGGGCGAGAGCACAGATACGCAGTATTTT.

V is TRBV4-1 and J is TRBJ2-7; weak D call: TRBD2 (5 bases). This CDR3 comprises 15 residues. The V gene lost 1 base and the J gene lost 0 bases, with 10 bases spanning the gap. Germline lookup yields CDR1 MGHRA and CDR2 YSYEKL. CDR3 sequence reads: CASSQGRGYSYEQYF. In DNA, the CDR3 is TGCGCCAGCAGCCAAGGACGGGGTTACTCCTACGAGCAGTACTTC.

The rearrangement uses TRBV7-6 and TRBJ1-1; D gene ambiguous. V was trimmed by 3 bases and J by 4 bases, leaving 9 bases between them. From germline, CDR1 is SGHVS and CDR2 FNYEAQ. This CDR3 has 13 residues. The CDR3 bases are TGTGCCAGCAGCTTTGGAGGGAGCACTGAAGCTTTCTTT. Residues: CASSFGGSTEAFF.

The V gene is TRBV9, the J gene TRBJ2-5; a weak D match, TRBD1 (5 bases). Germline CDR1 reads SGDLS; CDR2 reads YYNGEE. V was trimmed by 0 bases and J by 2 bases, leaving 8 bases between them. The CDR3 spans 14 residues. The CDR3 DNA follows: TGTGCCAGCAGCGTAGGACAGAGACAAGAGACCCAGTACTTC. Protein: CASSVGQRQETQYF.

The chain has TRBV3-1 (or the pseudogene TRBV3-2) and TRBJ2-1, with D hard to call. This CDR3 contains 14 residues. Trimming stripped 4 bases from V and 4 bases from J, with 11 bases between. Germline CDR1 reads LGHDT; CDR2 reads YNNKEL (reference sequence). CDR3 DNA: TGTGCCAGCAGCCCCTTAGAGTCTTACAATGAGCAGTTCTTC. This codes for CASSPLESYNEQFF.

The chain recombines TRBV30 with TRBJ1-4; TRBD1 aligns across 8 bases. Germline lookup yields CDR1 GTSNPN and CDR2 SVGIG (reference sequence). CDR3 length equals 14 residues. After removal of 2 bases from V and 8 bases from J, the junction contained 7 bases not matched to a gene. The DNA for the CDR3 is TGTGCCTGGAGTCTACAGGGGGTAGGGGAAAAACTGTTTTTT. It encodes CAWSLQGVGEKLFF.

The rearrangement links TRBV10-1 to TRBJ1-1; D remains ambiguous. The CDR3 has 13 amino acids. Trimming pared 4 bases from V and 2 bases from J, leaving 8 bases between. Germline CDR1 reads WNHNN; CDR2 reads SYGVQD (reference sequence). CDR3 nucleotide sequence: TGCGCCAGCAGTGGTGAACCCAACACTGAAGCTTTCTTT. This codes for CASSGEPNTEAFF.

The V call is TRBV11-3, the J call TRBJ2-1; D might be TRBD1 (5 bases). The CDR3 loop spans 16 amino acids. Trimming removed 6 bases at V and 0 bases at J, with 15 bases between. Germline lookup yields CDR1 SGHNT and CDR2 YENEEA. The DNA of the CDR3 is TGTGCCAGCAGTCCTGGGGCATCAAGCTCCTACAATGAGCAGTTCTTC. It translates to CASSPGASSSYNEQFF.

The V and J genes are TRBV2 and TRBJ2-6; D possibly corresponds to TRBD2 (5 bases). V gave up 2 bases and J gave up 2 bases, with 13 bases separating them. The CDR3 consists of 17 residues. The germline V gene has CDR1 SNHLY and CDR2 FYNNEI. The CDR3, as DNA: TGTGCCAGCAGTGAACTCGGACTCCTGGCTGGGGCCAACGTCCTGACTTTC. This sequence encodes CASSELGLLAGANVLTF.

The chain links TRBV18 to TRBJ2-2, with D perhaps given as TRBD1 or TRBD2 (5 bases each). Trimming removed 0 bases from V and 3 bases from J, with 17 bases in between. The CDR3 covers 18 residues. Per the germline V gene, CDR1 is KGHSH and CDR2 is LQKENI. The CDR3 loop is CASSPPNRGPRDTGELFF. CDR3 nucleotide sequence: TGTGCCAGCTCACCACCTAATCGGGGCCCCCGGGACACCGGGGAGCTGTTTTTT.

This rearrangement joins TRBV30 to TRBJ1-2, with 10 bases lining up with TRBD1. The germline V gene encodes CDR1 GTSNPN and CDR2 SVGIG (reference sequence). The trim removed 2 bases at V and 6 bases at J, leaving 9 bases unmatched. CDR3 size: 15 residues. Here the CDR3 reads CAWSSVRDRGDGYTF. The CDR3 DNA sequence: TGTGCCTGGAGTTCGGTACGGGACAGGGGAGATGGCTACACCTTC.

The chain is built from TRBV27 and TRBJ1-1, with TRBD1 matching 7 bases. J gave up 3 bases and V 5 bases, and 15 bases lay outside the gene matches. Germline values: CDR1 MNHEY, CDR2 SMNVEV (reference sequence). The CDR3 is made up of 17 amino acids. The CDR3 coding sequence is TGTGCCAGCAGTCCCTACCCAAGACAGGGTTGGGACACTGAAGCTTTCTTT. Translation: CASSPYPRQGWDTEAFF.